Below are 8 T cell receptor beta chains sequenced from a single sample in a study of CD8 T cells in Susac syndrome. Random hexamers were used to reverse transcribe 0.5 to 1 ug of RNA. TCRdb re-derived calls from the immunoSEQ multiplex PCR reads in MiXCR, one entry per CDR3 protein. This sample has roughly 150,000 distinct CDR3 sequences; 94% occur once, and the top ten carry roughly 0.1%. Sample: CD4+ T cells from PBMCs. Receptors originate from a human donor with multiple sclerosis.

The chain uses TRBV5-1 and TRBJ2-5; 7 bases agree with TRBD2. This CDR3 is built from 14 residues. Germline CDR1 reads SGHRS; CDR2 reads YFSETQ. Trimming cost V 0 bases and J 3 bases; bases outside gene matches: 2. CDR3 sequence: CASSLASGEETQYF. In DNA, the CDR3 is TGCGCCAGCAGCTTGGCTAGCGGCGAAGAGACCCAGTACTTC.

This chain uses TRBV7-9 with TRBJ2-1; D gene uncertain. This CDR3 has 14 amino acids. V lost 4 bases, J lost 1 base, and 8 bases lay in between. The germline gives CDR1 SEHNR, CDR2 FQNEAQ (reference sequence). This CDR3 is CASSSVGSYNEQFF. CDR3 DNA sequence: TGTGCCAGCAGCTCTGTAGGTTCCTACAATGAGCAGTTCTTC.

This chain links TRBV20-1 with TRBJ2-3; 10 nucleotides align to TRBD1. V was pared by 5 bases and J by 4 bases, with 9 bases of the junction left unmatched. Germline CDR1 and CDR2: DFQATT and SNEGSKA (reference sequence). The CDR3 sequence is 15 residues long. The CDR3 DNA is TGCAGTGCTGGGGGGACCGGGACAGGGGCAGATACGCAGTATTTT. As protein: CSAGGTGTGADTQYF.

The chain couples TRBV20-1 to TRBJ2-7; a weak D match, TRBD1 (5 bases). From germline, CDR1 is DFQATT and CDR2 SNEGSKA (reference sequence). Trimming pared 2 bases from V and 2 bases from J, leaving 10 bases between. The CDR3 sequence is 13 residues long. The CDR3 here is CSARTQDTYEQYF. The CDR3 DNA follows: TGCAGTGCTAGAACACAGGATACCTACGAGCAGTACTTC.

The chain employs TRBV12-3 or TRBV12-4 and TRBJ2-7; D is possibly TRBD2 (6 bases). This CDR3 region has 13 residues. V was shortened by 4 bases and J by 1 base, with 8 bases between the two germline ends. CDR3 coding DNA: TGTGCCAGCAGTTCAGGACTATCCTACGAGCAGTACTTC. It is translated as CASSSGLSYEQYF.

The chain recombines TRBV27 with TRBJ2-6, with no clear D. The CDR3 is 15 amino acids. V was pared by 6 bases and J by 2 bases, with 11 bases between. CDR1 is MNHEY and CDR2 is SMNVEV in the germline V gene (reference sequence). The CDR3 coding sequence is TGTGCCAGCAGAGGAGTCGGACCTGGGGCCAACGTCCTGACTTTC. Its protein product is CASRGVGPGANVLTF. Supplemented by reference TRBV27 and TRBJ2-6, the full variable domain reads EAQVTQNPRYLITVTGKKLTVTCSQNMNHEYMSWYRQDPGLGLRQIYYSMNVEVTDKGDVPEGYKVSRKEKRNFPLILESPSPNQTSLYFCASRGVGPGANVLTFGAGSRLTVL.

The chain links TRBV30 to TRBJ2-1; the D gene is possibly TRBD1 (5 bases). The CDR3 contains 13 residues. Per germline, CDR1 GTSNPN and CDR2 SVGIG (reference sequence). With 0 bases removed from V and 9 bases from J, the gap between germline ends came to 12 bases. Here the CDR3 DNA reads TGTGCCTGGAGTGTAAGGGGTATTGGTGAGCAGTTCTTC. Its protein product is CAWSVRGIGEQFF.

This clonotype showed up just a few times. The chain recombines TRBV6-5 with TRBJ2-3, with D possibly matching TRBD2 (5 bases). This CDR3 region has 15 residues. V was trimmed by 1 base and J by 0 bases, leaving 8 bases between them. CDR1 is MNHEY and CDR2 is SVGAGI in the germline V gene. Here the CDR3 DNA reads TGTGCCAGCAGTTACTACGGGGTCAGCACAGATACGCAGTATTTT. This encodes CASSYYGVSTDTQYF.